Sequencing of this TCR beta chain was carried out in a study of response to subunit inactivated influenza vaccine. Findings and limits, study-wide: T cells newly recruited by each seasonal influenza vaccination are few, the authors suggested.

In this sample, this clonotype turned up many times. Its cognate antigen is unknown. The V gene's germline CDR1 is DFQATT and CDR2 SNEGSKA (reference sequence). The CDR3 loop spans 11 amino acids. TCRdb processed the RT-PCR reads anew with MiXCR; each CDR3 protein has one entry. The sample holds around 530,000 distinct CDR3 sequences, 16% seen once. The sequences come from CD4+ T cells sorted from PBMCs, collected 23 months after vaccination. This chain joins TRBV20-1 and TRBJ2-5; D remains ambiguous. The receptor's source is a man between 50 and 69 years old who received an inactivated influenza vaccine. The CDR3, as DNA: TGCAGCGCAAGGTTGCAAGAGACCCAGTACTTC. This encodes CSARLQETQYF.